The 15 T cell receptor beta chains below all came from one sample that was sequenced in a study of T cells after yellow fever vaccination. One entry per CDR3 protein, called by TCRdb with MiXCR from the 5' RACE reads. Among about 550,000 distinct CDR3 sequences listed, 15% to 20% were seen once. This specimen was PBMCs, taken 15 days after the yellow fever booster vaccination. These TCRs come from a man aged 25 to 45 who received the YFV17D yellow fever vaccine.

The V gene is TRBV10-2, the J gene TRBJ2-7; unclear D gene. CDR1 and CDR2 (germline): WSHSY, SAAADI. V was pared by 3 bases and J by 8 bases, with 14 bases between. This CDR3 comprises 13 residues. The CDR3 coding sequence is TGCGCCAGCAGTGAAGGCCAGTCCCTTCAGCAGTACTTC. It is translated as CASSEGQSLQQYF.

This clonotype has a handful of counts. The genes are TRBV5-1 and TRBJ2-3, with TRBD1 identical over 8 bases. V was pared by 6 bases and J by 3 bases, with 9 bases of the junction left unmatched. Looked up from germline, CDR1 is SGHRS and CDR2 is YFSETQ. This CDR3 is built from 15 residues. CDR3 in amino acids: CASKTGTGGTDTQYF. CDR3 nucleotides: TGCGCCAGCAAAACTGGGACAGGCGGGACAGATACGCAGTATTTT.

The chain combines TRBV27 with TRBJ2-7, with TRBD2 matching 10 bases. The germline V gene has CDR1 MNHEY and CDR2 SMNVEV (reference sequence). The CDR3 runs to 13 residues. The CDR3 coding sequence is TGTGTAAGCGGGAGGGATATTATCAACGAGCAGTACTTC. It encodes CVSGRDIINEQYF.

As DNA, the CDR3 is TGTGCCAGCAAGGCGGCTAATGAAAAACTGTTTTTT. Amino acids: CASKAANEKLFF. The rearrangement links TRBV19 to TRBJ1-4; D gene ambiguous. CDR3 length equals 12 residues. From germline, CDR1 is LNHDA and CDR2 SQIVND (reference sequence). Trimming took off 9 bases at V and 3 bases at J, with 8 bases between the two ends.

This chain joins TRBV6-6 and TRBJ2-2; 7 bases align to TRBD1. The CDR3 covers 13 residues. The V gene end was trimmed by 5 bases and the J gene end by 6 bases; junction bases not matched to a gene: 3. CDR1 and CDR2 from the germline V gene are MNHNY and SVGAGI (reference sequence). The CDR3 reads CASSTGVPGELFF. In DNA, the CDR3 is TGTGCCAGCAGTACAGGGGTCCCCGGGGAGCTGTTTTTT.

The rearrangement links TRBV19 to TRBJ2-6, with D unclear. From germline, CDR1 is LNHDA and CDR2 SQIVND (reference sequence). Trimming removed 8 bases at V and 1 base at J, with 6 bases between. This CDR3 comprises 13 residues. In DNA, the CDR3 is TGTGCCAGTCTTGCGTCTGGGGCCAACGTCCTGACTTTC. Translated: CASLASGANVLTF.

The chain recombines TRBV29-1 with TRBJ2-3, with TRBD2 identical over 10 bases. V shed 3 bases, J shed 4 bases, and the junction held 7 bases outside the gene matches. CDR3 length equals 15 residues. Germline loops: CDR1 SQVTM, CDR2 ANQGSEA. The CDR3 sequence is CSVEASGRPPDTQYF. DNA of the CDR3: TGCAGCGTTGAGGCTAGCGGGAGACCCCCAGATACGCAGTATTTT.

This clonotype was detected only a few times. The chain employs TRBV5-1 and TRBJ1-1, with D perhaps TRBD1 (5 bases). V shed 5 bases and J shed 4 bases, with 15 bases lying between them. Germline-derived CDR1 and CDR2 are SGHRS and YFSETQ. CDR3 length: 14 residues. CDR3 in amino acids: CASRRSRAVTEAFF. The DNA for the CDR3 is TGCGCCAGCAGACGCTCCAGGGCCGTCACTGAAGCTTTCTTT.

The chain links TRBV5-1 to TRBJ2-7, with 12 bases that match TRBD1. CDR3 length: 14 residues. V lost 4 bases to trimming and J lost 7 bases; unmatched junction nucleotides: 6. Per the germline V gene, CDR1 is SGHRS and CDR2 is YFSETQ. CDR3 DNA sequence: TGCGCCAGCAGCACCGGGACAGGGGGCTTAGAGCAGTACTTC. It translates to CASSTGTGGLEQYF.

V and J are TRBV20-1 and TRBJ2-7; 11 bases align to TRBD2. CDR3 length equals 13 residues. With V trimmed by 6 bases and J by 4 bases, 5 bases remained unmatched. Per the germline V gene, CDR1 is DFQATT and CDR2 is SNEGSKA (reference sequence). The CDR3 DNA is TGCAGTGCGCCGACTAGCGGGGAGTACGAGCAGTACTTC. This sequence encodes CSAPTSGEYEQYF.

DNA of the CDR3: TGCGCCAGCAGCTTAAGACTAGGGAAAGAGACCCAGTACTTC. Translation gives CASSLRLGKETQYF. J is TRBJ2-5 and V is TRBV5-1; possibly TRBD2 for D (6 bases). The CDR3 covers 14 residues. Trimming took 2 bases from V and 3 from J, leaving 11 bases between them. Looked up from germline, CDR1 is SGHRS and CDR2 is YFSETQ. Variable domain in full (rest from reference TRBV5-1 and TRBJ2-5): KAGVTQTPRYLIKTRGQQVTLSCSPISGHRSVSWYQQTPGQGLQFLFEYFSETQRNKGNFPGRFSGRQFSNSRSEMNVSTLELGDSALYLCASSLRLGKETQYFGPGTRLLVL.

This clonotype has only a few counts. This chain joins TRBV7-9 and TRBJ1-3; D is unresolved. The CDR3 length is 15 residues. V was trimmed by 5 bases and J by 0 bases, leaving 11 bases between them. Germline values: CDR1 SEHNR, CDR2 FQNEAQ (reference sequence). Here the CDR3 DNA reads TGTGCCAGCAGCCCCGACGGAATCTCTGGAAACACCATATATTTT. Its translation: CASSPDGISGNTIYF.

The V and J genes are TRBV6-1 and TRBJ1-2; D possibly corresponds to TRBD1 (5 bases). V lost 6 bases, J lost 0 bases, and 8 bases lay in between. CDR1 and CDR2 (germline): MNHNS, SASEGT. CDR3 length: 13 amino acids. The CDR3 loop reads CASSWTPNYGYTF. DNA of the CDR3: TGTGCCAGCAGCTGGACACCTAACTATGGCTACACCTTC.

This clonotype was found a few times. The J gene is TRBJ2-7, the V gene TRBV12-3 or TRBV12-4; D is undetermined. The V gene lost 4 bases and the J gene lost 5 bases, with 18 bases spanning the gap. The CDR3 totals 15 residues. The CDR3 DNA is TGTGCCAGCAGTTCCCGGCGGCCAAAAGGGAACGAGCAGTACTTC. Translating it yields CASSSRRPKGNEQYF.

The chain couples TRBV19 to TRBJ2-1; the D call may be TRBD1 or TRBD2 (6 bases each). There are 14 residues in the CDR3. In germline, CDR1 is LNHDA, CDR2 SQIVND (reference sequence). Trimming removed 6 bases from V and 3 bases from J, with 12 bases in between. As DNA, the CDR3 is TGTGCCAGTAGGTGGGGGGCAGGCTACAATGAGCAGTTCTTC. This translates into CASRWGAGYNEQFF.